The following is a T cell receptor beta chain sequence with its context. The antigen is not known. The PCR had 60 Vbeta and 13 Jbeta primers. Authors' analysis steps: A later analysis tallied about 80 million unique TCR beta chains, about 9.9 million of them shared. TCRdb's table, derived via immunoSEQ multiplex PCR, lists solely in-frame clones and lacks some. V, J and clone size are taken as reported in that table, and D and trimming were inferred from the DNA itself. The data contain 150,000 to 200,000 clones, more than 75% of them singletons. The data originate from a study of cytomegalovirus exposure and HLA in healthy donors. On the study more broadly: In a previous analysis, around 110 million unique TCR beta sequences were found from some 180 million T cells.

Points from the study as a whole: Upon later analysis, HLA-associated TCR beta chains proved more clonally expanded than other, equally common chains.

Germline V lookup: CDR1 MNHEY, CDR2 SMNVEV (reference sequence). There are 14 residues in the CDR3. Trimming took off 3 bases at V and 11 bases at J, with 14 bases between the two ends. The sample was PBMCs. This sequence originates from a young woman in good health and CMV-seropositive. The V and J genes are TRBV27 and TRBJ1-6; no definite D call. This CDR3 is CASSLGGIGTPLHF. Here the CDR3 DNA reads TGTGCCAGCAGTTTGGGAGGGATAGGGACACCCCTCCACTTT.